This is a list of T cell receptor beta chains from one sample in a study of vaccination effects on CD4 cells after COVID-19. These TCRs' antigens remain unknown. The protocol was immunoSEQ multiplex PCR, while the TCRdb copy is restricted to in-frame clones and leaves out a portion. The sample contains about 24,000 clones, more than 65% of which appear only once. The sample was CD4+ T cells from PBMCs cultured with SARS-CoV-2 spike peptides, taken after COVID-19 vaccination. These receptors all stem from a human donor who received a COVID-19 vaccine. Each CDR3 is given with its conserved first and last residue. Fields, in order: CDR3 length, J gene, V gene, clone size, D gene, CDR3 DNA, CDR3 protein. D genes are given only for firm matches. Clone size, where shown, is once, few, many, or a class for clones that have expanded.

16 | TRBJ2-7 | TRBV25-1 | NA | TRBD2 | TGTGCCAGCAGTGAACCAAGGGAGGGGAGGGCCTACGAGCAGTACTTC | CASSEPREGRAYEQYF
16 | TRBJ2-5 | TRBV7-9 | NA | TRBD2 | TGTGCCAGCAGCTTAGACCGGGACCAAGCGGGGGAGACCCAGTACTTC | CASSLDRDQAGETQYF
16 | TRBJ2-3 | TRBV2 | once | TRBD2 | TGTGCCAGCAGCCCCCGTGCGGGAGGACGCACAGATACGCAGTATTTT | CASSPRAGGRTDTQYF
15 | TRBJ1-2 | TRBV14 | NA | NA | TGTGCCAGCAGCCGTCTGACAGGCCATAACTATGGCTACACCTTC | CASSRLTGHNYGYTF
16 | TRBJ2-1 | TRBV7-7 | once | NA | TGTGCCAGCAGCTTAGGCAGGCTAGTGGGGGTCAATGAGCAGTTCTTC | CASSLGRLVGVNEQFF
13 | TRBJ2-3 | TRBV30 | NA | NA | TGTGCCTGGATGGCGGATAGCACAGATACGCAGTATTTT | CAWMADSTDTQYF
15 | TRBJ2-1 | TRBV27 | few | TRBD2 | TGTGCCAGCAGTCCATTAGGGCGGGGGGGTACTGAGCAGTTCTTC | CASSPLGRGGTEQFF
17 | TRBJ2-1 | TRBV5-1 | NA | TRBD2 | TGCGCCAGCAGCTCCATGACTAGCGGAGGAATCTACAATGAGCAGTTCTTC | CASSSMTSGGIYNEQFF
14 | TRBJ1-1 | TRBV4-2 | NA | TRBD1 | TGTGCCAGCAGCCGGACAGGATCCAACACTGAAGCTTTCTTT | CASSRTGSNTEAFF
15 | TRBJ2-6 | TRBV7-8 | NA | TRBD1 | TGTGCCAGCAGCTCAGACAGGGCTGGGGCCAACGTCCTGACTTTC | CASSSDRAGANVLTF
14 | TRBJ2-7 | TRBV6-5 | NA | NA | TGTGCCAGCAGCGCGATCTCCCCGGGCCACGAGCAGTACTTC | CASSAISPGHEQYF
15 | TRBJ2-1 | TRBV24-1 | NA | TRBD2 | TGTGCCACCAGTGAGGCTAGCGGGAAACTGAATGAGCAGTTCTTC | CATSEASGKLNEQFF
14 | TRBJ2-1 | TRBV29-1 | NA | TRBD2 | TGCAGCGGGACGAAAACGGGGGGGGCAGGTGAGCAGTTCTTC | CSGTKTGGAGEQFF
15 | TRBJ2-7 | TRBV2 | NA | TRBD2 | TGTGCCAGCAGGGGACTAGCGCCAAGCTCCTACGAGCAGTACTTC | CASRGLAPSSYEQYF
15 | TRBJ2-6 | TRBV10-1 | NA | NA | TGCGCCAGCAGTAAGACACGCAGTGGGGCCAACGTCCTGACTTTC | CASSKTRSGANVLTF
13 | TRBJ1-2 | TRBV6-5 | few | NA | TGTGCCAGCACTAAGGGAATTTTCGATGGCTACACCTTC | CASTKGIFDGYTF
14 | TRBJ1-5 | TRBV10-3 | NA | NA | TGTGCCATCAGCCCAGGGGCGAATGATCAGCCCCAGCATTTT | CAISPGANDQPQHF
11 | TRBJ2-5 | TRBV20-1 | NA | NA | TGCAGTGCTAGCACTAAAGAGACCCAGTACTTC | CSASTKETQYF
12 | TRBJ1-1 | TRBV18 | NA | NA | TGTGCCAGCTCACCCAGTAGCACTGAAGCTTTCTTT | CASSPSSTEAFF
16 | TRBJ1-2 | TRBV5-1 | once | NA | TGCGCCAGCAGCTTGGGGTCCGGGACGGGCCTTAACGGCTACACCTTC | CASSLGSGTGLNGYTF
14 | TRBJ2-3 | TRBV11-3 | few | TRBD2 | TGTGCCAGCAGTCCCAGCGGGAGTTTAGATACGCAGTATTTT | CASSPSGSLDTQYF
16 | TRBJ2-6 | TRBV10-2 | NA | NA | TGCGCCAGCAGTGGGGGGGGCCTCTCTGGGGCCAACGTCCTGACTTTC | CASSGGGLSGANVLTF
16 | TRBJ2-3 | TRBV5-1 | NA | TRBD2 | TGCGCCAGCAGCTTGGGACTAGCCCAAGGCACAGATACGCAGTATTTT | CASSLGLAQGTDTQYF